The clone carrying this T cell receptor (beta chain) showed up many times. Antigen: not known. Amplification targeted TCR beta CDR3 regions from RNA transcripts. Carried out on the TCR CDR3, a first-round RT-PCR used the HTBI primer set. TCRdb re-derived calls from the multiplex PCR reads in MiXCR, one entry per CDR3 protein. The profile shows about 640,000 distinct CDR3 sequences, 13% to 15% of them singletons. The study based diagnoses on clinical symptoms, serum thyroxine and TRAb, thyroid ultrasound and orbital computed tomography. The authors took PBMCs from roughly 9.7 ml fresh peripheral blood. The data originate from a study of T cells in Graves' hyperthyroidism and ophthalmopathy. Study-level findings and limits: Most thyroid clonotypes that were expanded above 0.001 also turned up in blood.

Unmatched junction bases numbered 15, after V lost 6 bases and J lost 6 bases. The germline V gene encodes CDR1 DFQATT and CDR2 SNEGSKA (reference sequence). This CDR3 is built from 16 residues. The V gene is TRBV20-1, the J gene TRBJ2-1; 9 bases align to TRBD2. The TCR comes from a woman in her forties or fifties with Graves' ophthalmopathy. Sequenced material: blood. The chain's CDR3 is CSARMTSGPSVNEQFF. CDR3 DNA: TGCAGTGCCCGGATGACTAGCGGACCTTCGGTCAATGAGCAGTTCTTC.